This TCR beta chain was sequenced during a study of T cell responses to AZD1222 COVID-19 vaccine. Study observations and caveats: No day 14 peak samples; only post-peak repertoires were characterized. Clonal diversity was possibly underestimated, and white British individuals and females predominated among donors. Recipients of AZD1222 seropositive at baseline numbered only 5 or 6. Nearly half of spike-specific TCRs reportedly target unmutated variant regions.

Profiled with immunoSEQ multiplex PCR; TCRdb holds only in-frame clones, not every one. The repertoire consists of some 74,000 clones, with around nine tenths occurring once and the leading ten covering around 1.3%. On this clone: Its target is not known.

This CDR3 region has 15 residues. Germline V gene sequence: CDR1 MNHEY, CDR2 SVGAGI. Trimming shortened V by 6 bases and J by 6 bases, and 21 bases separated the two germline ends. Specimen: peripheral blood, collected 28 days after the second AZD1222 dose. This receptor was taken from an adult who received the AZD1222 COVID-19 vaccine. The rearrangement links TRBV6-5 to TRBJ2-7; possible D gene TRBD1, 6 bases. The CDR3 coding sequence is TGTGCCAGCAGCTACGCCGGGACCCAAGGGGGCGAGCAGTACTTC. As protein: CASSYAGTQGGEQYF.